The present entry profiles one T cell receptor beta chain with its context. As yet, its antigen is unknown. This sample was taken from a study of identical twins. Findings and limits, study-wide: Weaker excess twin sharing was observed in beta out-of-frame sequences.

The ends lost 8 bases at V and 5 bases at J; junction bases unmatched: 7. The CDR3 runs 14 residues. Template switching added a universal primer binding site, and final cDNA carried unique molecular identifiers. MiXCR, applied by TCRdb to the 5' RACE reads, yields one record per CDR3 protein. The repertoire holds more than 350,000 distinct CDR3 sequences, with approximately 10% as singletons. The chain carries TRBV12-3 or TRBV12-4 and TRBJ2-5; TRBD2 matches at 11 bases. The TCR was taken from a woman aged 50 to 65 in good health. Material for sequencing was naive T cells sorted from blood. CDR3: CASAPLAGAETQYF. DNA of the CDR3: TGTGCCAGCGCCCCACTAGCGGGAGCGGAGACCCAGTACTTC.